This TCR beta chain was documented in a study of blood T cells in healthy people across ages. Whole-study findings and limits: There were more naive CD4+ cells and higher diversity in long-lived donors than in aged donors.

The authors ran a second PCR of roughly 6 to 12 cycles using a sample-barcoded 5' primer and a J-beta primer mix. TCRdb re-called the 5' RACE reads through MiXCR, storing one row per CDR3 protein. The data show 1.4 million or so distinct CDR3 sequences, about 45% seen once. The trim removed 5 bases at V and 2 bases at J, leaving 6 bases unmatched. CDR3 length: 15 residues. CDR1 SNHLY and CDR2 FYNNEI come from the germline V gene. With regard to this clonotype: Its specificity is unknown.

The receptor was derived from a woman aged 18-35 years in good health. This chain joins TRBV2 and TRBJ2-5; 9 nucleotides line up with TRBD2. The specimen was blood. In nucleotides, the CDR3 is TGTGCCAGCAGTAAGTCTAGCGGGGAGCAAGAGACCCAGTACTTC. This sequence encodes CASSKSSGEQETQYF.